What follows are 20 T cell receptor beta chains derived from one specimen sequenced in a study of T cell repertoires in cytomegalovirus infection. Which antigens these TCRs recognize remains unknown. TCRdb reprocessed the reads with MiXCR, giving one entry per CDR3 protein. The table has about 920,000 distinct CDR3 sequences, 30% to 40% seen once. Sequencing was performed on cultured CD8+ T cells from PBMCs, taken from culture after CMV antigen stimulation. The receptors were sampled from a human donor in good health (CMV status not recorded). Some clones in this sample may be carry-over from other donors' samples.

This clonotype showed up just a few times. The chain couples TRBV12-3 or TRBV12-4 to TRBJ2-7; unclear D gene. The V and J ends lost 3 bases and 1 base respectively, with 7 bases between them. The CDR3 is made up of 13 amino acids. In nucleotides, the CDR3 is TGTGCCAGCAGTTTCGGCCTTTCCTACGAGCAGTACGTC. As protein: CASSFGLSYEQYV.

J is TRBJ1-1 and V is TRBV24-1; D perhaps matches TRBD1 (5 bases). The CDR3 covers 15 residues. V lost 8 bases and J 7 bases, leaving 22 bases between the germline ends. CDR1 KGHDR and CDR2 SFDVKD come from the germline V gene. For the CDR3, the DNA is TGTGCCACCAACAAAATCTGGGGCTTAGGTGGTGAAGCTTTCTTT. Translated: CATNKIWGLGGEAFF.

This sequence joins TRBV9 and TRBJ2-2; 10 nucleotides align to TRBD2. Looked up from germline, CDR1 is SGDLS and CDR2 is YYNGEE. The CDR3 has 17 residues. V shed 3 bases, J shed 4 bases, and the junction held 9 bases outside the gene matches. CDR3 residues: CASSGEAGGSLTGELFF. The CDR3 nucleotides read TGTGCCAGCAGCGGAGAAGCGGGGGGGTCGCTCACCGGGGAGCTGTTTTTT.

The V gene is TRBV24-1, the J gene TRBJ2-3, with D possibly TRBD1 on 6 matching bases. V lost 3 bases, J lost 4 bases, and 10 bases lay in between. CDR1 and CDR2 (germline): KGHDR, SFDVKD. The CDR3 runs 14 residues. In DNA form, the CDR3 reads TGTGCCACCAGTGATCCAGGGGAATCAGATACGCAGTATTTT. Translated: CATSDPGESDTQYF.

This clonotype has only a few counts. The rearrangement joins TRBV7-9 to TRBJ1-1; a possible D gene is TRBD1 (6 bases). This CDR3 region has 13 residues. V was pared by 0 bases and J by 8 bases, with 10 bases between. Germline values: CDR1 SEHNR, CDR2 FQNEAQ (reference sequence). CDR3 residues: CASSLALQGEAFF. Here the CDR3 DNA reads TGTGCCAGCAGCTTAGCTTTACAGGGAGAAGCTTTCTTT.

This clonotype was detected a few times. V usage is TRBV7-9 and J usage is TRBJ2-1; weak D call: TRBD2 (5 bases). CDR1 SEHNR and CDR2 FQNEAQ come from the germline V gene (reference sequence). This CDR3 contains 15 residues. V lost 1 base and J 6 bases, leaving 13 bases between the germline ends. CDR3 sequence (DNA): TGTGCCAGCAGCTTAGAGGGAGTTCGAGCCAATGAGCAGTTCTTC. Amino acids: CASSLEGVRANEQFF.

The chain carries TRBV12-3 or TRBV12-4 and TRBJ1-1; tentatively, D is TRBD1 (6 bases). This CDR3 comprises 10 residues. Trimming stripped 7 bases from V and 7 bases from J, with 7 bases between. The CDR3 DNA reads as TGTGCCAGCATACAGGGTGAAGCTTTCTTT. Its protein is CASIQGEAFF.

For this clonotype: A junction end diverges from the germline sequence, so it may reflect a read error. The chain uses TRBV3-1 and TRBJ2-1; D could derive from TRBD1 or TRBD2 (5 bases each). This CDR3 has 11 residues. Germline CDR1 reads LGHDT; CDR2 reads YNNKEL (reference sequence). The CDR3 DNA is TGTGCCAGCAGCCAAGGGCCGGGACGGGCGTTC. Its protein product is CASSQGPGRAF.

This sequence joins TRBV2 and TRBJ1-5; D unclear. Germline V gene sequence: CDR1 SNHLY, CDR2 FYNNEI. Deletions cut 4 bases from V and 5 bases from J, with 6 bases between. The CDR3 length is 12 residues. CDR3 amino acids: CASSVIDQPQHF. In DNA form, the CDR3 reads TGTGCCAGCAGTGTCATAGATCAGCCCCAGCATTTT.

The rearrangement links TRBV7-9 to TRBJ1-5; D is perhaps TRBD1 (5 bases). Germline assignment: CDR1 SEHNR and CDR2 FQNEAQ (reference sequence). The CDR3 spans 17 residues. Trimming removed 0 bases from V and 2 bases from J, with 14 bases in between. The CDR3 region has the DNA TGTGCCAGCAGCTTAGCCTTAAGCGACAGCCGCAATCAGCCCCAGCATTTT. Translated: CASSLALSDSRNQPQHF.

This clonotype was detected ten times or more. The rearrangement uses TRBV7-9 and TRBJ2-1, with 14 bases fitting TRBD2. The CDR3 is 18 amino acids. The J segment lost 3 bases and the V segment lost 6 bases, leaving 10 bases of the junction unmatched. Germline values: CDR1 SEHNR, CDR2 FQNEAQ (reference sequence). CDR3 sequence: CASRTGTSGGKIYNEQFF. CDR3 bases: TGTGCCAGCAGAACCGGGACTAGCGGGGGAAAAATCTACAATGAGCAGTTCTTC. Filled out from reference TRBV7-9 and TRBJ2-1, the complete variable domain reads DTGVSQNPRHKITKRGQNVTFRCDPISEHNRLYWYRQTLGQGPEFLTYFQNEAQLEKSRLLSDRFSAERPKGSFSTLEIQRTEQGDSAMYLCASRTGTSGGKIYNEQFFGPGTRLTVL.

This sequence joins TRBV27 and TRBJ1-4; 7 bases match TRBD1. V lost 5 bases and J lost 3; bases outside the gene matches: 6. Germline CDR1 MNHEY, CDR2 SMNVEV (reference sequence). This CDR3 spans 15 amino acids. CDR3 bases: TGTGCCAGCAGTCCAGAGGGACAGTCTAATGAAAAACTGTTTTTT. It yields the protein CASSPEGQSNEKLFF.

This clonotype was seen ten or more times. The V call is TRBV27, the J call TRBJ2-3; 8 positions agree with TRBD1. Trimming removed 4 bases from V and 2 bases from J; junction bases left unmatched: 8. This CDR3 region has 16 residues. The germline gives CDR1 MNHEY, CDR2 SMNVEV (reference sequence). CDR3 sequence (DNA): TGTGCCAGCAGTTCAGAATGGACAGGGTCCACAGATACGCAGTATTTT. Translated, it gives CASSSEWTGSTDTQYF.

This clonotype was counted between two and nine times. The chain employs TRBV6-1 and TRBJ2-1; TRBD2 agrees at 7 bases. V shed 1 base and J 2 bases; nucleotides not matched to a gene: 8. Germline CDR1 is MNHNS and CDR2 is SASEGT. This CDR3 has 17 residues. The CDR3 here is CASSEDEGGTAYNEQFF. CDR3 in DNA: TGTGCCAGCAGTGAAGATGAGGGAGGGACGGCCTACAATGAGCAGTTCTTC.

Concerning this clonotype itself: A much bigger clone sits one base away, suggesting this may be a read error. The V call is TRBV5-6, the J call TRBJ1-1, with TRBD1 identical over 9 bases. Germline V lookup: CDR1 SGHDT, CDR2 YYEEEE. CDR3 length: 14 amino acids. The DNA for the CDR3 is TGTGTCAGCAGCGCGGGGACAGGGATCACTGAAGCTTTCTTT. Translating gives CVSSAGTGITEAFF. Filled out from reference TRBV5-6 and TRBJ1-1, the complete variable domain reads DAGVTQSPTHLIKTRGQQVTLRCSPKSGHDTVSWYQQALGQGPQFIFQYYEEEERQRGNFPDRFSGHQFPNYSSELNVNALLLGDSALYLCVSSAGTGITEAFFGQGTRLTVV.

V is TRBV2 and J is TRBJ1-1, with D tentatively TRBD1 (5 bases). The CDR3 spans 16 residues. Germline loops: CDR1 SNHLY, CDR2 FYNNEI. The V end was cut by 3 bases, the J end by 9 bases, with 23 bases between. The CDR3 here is CASSEGNEGVYGKAFF. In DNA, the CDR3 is TGTGCCAGCAGTGAGGGTAACGAAGGGGTTTACGGGAAAGCTTTCTTT.

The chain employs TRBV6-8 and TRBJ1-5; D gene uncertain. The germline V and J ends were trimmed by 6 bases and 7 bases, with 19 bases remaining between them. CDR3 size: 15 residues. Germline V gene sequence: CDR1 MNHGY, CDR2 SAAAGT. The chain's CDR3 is CASRSDGGIAQPQHF. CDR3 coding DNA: TGTGCCAGCAGATCGGACGGTGGGATTGCGCAGCCCCAGCATTTT.

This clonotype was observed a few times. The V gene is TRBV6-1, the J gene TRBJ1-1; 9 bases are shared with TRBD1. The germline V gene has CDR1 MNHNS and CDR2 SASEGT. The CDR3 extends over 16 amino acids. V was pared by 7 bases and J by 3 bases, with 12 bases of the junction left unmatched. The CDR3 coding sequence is TGTGCCAGCATCGGACAGGGGAGGAACTGGGACACTGAAGCTTTCTTT. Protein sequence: CASIGQGRNWDTEAFF.

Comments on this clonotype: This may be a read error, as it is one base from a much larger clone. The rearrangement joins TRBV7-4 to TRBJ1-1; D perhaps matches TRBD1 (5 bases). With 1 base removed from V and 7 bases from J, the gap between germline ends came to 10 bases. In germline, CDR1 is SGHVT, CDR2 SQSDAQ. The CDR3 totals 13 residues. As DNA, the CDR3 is TGTGCCAGCAGCTTAGGGGGGAGGGTTGAAGCTTTCTTT. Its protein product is CASSLGGRVEAFF.

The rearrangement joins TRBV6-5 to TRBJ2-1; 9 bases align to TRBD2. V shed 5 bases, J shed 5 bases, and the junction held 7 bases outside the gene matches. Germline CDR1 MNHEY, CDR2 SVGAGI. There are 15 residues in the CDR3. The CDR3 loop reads CASSARGGAHNEQFF. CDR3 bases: TGTGCCAGCAGTGCTCGCGGGGGGGCCCACAATGAGCAGTTCTTC.